This TCR beta chain is drawn from a study of cytomegalovirus exposure and HLA in healthy donors. It was with 60 Vbeta and 13 Jbeta primers that the PCR ran. The repertoire was sequenced with immunoSEQ multiplex PCR; TCRdb's copy has only in-frame clones and lacks some. The sample shows under 200,000 clones, roughly 75% of them seen only once. Notes on this clone: Its specificity is unknown.

General observations from the study: Later on, an analysis showed TCR association rates differing by HLA locus, with DRB1 the most and HLA-C the fewest.

The specimen was PBMCs. The receptor's source is a man aged 35 to 55 in good health and CMV-seronegative.

CDR3 bases: TGTGCCAGCAGCTTGGGACAGGGTCTTTTTGAAAAACTGTTTTTT. Amino acids: CASSLGQGLFEKLFF. The gene calls are TRBV5-6 and TRBJ1-4, with TRBD1 identical over 7 bases. This CDR3 region has 15 residues. Germline V CDR1 and CDR2: SGHDT, YYEEEE. The V and J ends lost 0 bases and 7 bases, in that order; junction bases with no gene match: 6. The full variable domain, in which reference TRBV5-6 and TRBJ1-4 provide the parts outside the CDR3, is DAGVTQSPTHLIKTRGQQVTLRCSPKSGHDTVSWYQQALGQGPQFIFQYYEEEERQRGNFPDRFSGHQFPNYSSELNVNALLLGDSALYLCASSLGQGLFEKLFFGSGTQLSVL.